This entry features one T cell receptor beta chain sequence. The data belong to a study of blood T cell repertoires in COVID-19. Overall study: The United States, Italy and Spain were the sources of the acute and convalescent COVID-19 samples.

The CDR3 totals 13 residues. CDR1 is MNHEY and CDR2 is SVGAGI in the germline V gene. Deletions cut 6 bases from V and 1 base from J, with 9 bases between. The data were produced by immunoSEQ multiplex PCR, yet TCRdb's version contains in-frame clones alone and is incomplete. The sample lists fewer than 300,000 clones, about 89% occurring once. The source of this sequence is a man aged 35 to 55 who had recovered from COVID-19. J is TRBJ1-1 and V is TRBV6-5; D unclear. Sequences were obtained from peripheral blood. DNA of the CDR3: TGTGCCAGCAGCAACAACCGGAACACTGAAGCTTTCTTT. Its protein is CASSNNRNTEAFF.